This T cell receptor (beta chain) was obtained from a study of T cell repertoires in cytomegalovirus infection. Study-wide background: Carrying CMV and the relevant HLA type showed in public TCR beta signatures. Study-wide results and caveats: Totalled public TCR beta family frequency picked out people who carried CMV plus the relevant HLA. In two of eight donors, the top clonotype was HLA-C-restricted CMV-specific.

TCRdb re-called the reads with MiXCR, one entry per CDR3 protein. The sample has fewer than 950,000 distinct CDR3 sequences, approximately 30% seen once. The CDR3 runs to 15 residues. Germline lookup yields CDR1 MNHNS and CDR2 SASEGT. V was pared by 5 bases and J by 3 bases, with 13 bases between. Concerning this clonotype: The antigen remains unidentified.

The sequences come from cultured CD8+ T cells from PBMCs, collected from culture after CMV antigen stimulation. The chain recombines TRBV6-1 with TRBJ2-2; D is perhaps TRBD2 (5 bases). The receptor was isolated from a human donor in good health (CMV status not recorded). Some clones in this sample may be carry-over from other donors' samples. The CDR3 DNA sequence: TGTGCCAGCAGTCCTTCGGCGGGTTACACCGGGGAGCTGTTTTTT. Translation gives CASSPSAGYTGELFF.